Listed below are T cell receptor beta chains from one sample, sequenced in a study of shared clonotypes between healthy human individuals. The assay was immunoSEQ multiplex PCR, and TCRdb's table has in-frame clones only and misses some. Of fewer than 3 million clones in the sample, around 92% were seen once. Sequenced: naive CD4+ T cells from PBMCs. These receptors all stem from a man younger than 35 in good health. Some clones in this sample may be carry-over from other donors' samples. Each CDR3 is given with its conserved first and last residue. Fields, in order: D gene, V gene, J gene, clone size, CDR3 DNA, CDR3 protein. A D gene is named only where the DNA matches it firmly. Clone size is stated in some rows and not others, as once, few, many or a class when expanded.

TRBD1,TRBV6-6,TRBJ2-7,.,TGTGCCAGCAGTCCTCCCGGGACAGGATACTACGAGCAGTACTTC,CASSPPGTGYYEQYF
TRBD2,TRBV7-9,TRBJ2-7,.,TGTGCCAGCAGCGTTACTACTAGCGGGCCCAAAATCAGCTCCTACGAGCAGTACTTC,CASSVTTSGPKISSYEQYF
.,TRBV2,TRBJ2-2,.,TGTGCCAGCAGTGAATGGGGGCGACTAGGTGGGACCGGGGAGCTGTTTTTT,CASSEWGRLGGTGELFF
.,TRBV9,TRBJ2-1,.,TGTGCCAGCAGCGTAGTGGAGCGGGCGGGCCATGAGCAGTTCTTC,CASSVVERAGHEQFF
TRBD1,TRBV5-4,TRBJ2-5,.,TGTGCCAGCAGCTTGGCCTTGACAGGGGGCGGGGAGACCCAGTACTTC,CASSLALTGGGETQYF
TRBD1,TRBV27,TRBJ2-7,.,TGTGCCAGCAGTTTAATCGGGACAGGGGTCTACGAGCAGTACTTC,CASSLIGTGVYEQYF
TRBD1,TRBV7-9,TRBJ1-2,.,TGTGCCAGCAGCTCAGACAGGGTTCTTATTAACTATGGCTACACCTTC,CASSSDRVLINYGYTF
TRBD2,TRBV29-1,TRBJ2-7,.,TGCAGCGCGGGGGGGACCGTTTACGAGCAGTACTTC,CSAGGTVYEQYF
.,TRBV10-3,TRBJ2-6,.,TGTGCCATCAGTGAGGTCTCTGGGGCCAACGTCCTGACTTTC,CAISEVSGANVLTF
.,TRBV7-9,TRBJ1-5,.,TGTGCCAGCAGCCAACCTACGGGTTGGCGCCAGCCCCAGCATTTT,CASSQPTGWRQPQHF
.,TRBV7-9,TRBJ2-1,.,TGTGCCAGCAGCTCGAAAAATTACAATGAGCAGTTCTTC,CASSSKNYNEQFF
.,TRBV11-2,TRBJ2-5,.,TGTGCCAGCAGCAGTAGACCGGGCCAAGAGACCCAGTACTTC,CASSSRPGQETQYF
.,TRBV19,TRBJ2-6,.,TGTGCCAGTAGTAGGGGGGATGGGGCCAACGTCCTGACTTTC,CASSRGDGANVLTF
TRBD1,TRBV5-1,TRBJ2-7,.,TGCGCCAGCAGCCCCGGGACAGGGGGCGTTTACGAGCAGTACTTC,CASSPGTGGVYEQYF
.,TRBV5-1,TRBJ1-2,.,TGCGCCAGCAGCTTGGCCGAAGAGACTGGCTACACCTTC,CASSLAEETGYTF
.,TRBV18,TRBJ1-5,few,TGTGCCAGCTCACCAGTTTCGGGGGGCAATCAGCCCCAGCATTTT,CASSPVSGGNQPQHF
TRBD2,TRBV5-1,TRBJ2-5,.,TGCGCCAGCAGCCACCCTAGCGGGGTCCAAGAGACCCAGTACTTC,CASSHPSGVQETQYF
.,TRBV10-1,TRBJ2-1,.,TGCGCCAGCAGTGAGTCGCCCTCCTACAATGAGCAGTTCTTC,CASSESPSYNEQFF
.,TRBV5-1,TRBJ2-2,.,TGCGCCAGCAGCTTGGGCCTAGCGAACACCGGGGAGCTGTTTTTT,CASSLGLANTGELFF
TRBD1,TRBV5-1,TRBJ2-7,.,TGCGCCAGCAGCCAAATACCGGGACAGGCCACCTACGAGCAGTACTTC,CASSQIPGQATYEQYF
.,TRBV21-1,TRBJ1-1,.,TGTGCCAGCATCCAGGACACGGCTGAAGCTTTCTTT,CASIQDTAEAFF
.,TRBV6-1,TRBJ1-1,.,TGTGCCAGCTGGGTGTCTACGCAAACTGAAGCTTTCTTT,CASWVSTQTEAFF
.,TRBV28,TRBJ2-1,.,TGTGCCAGCAGTCCGCTCGCTGGACTCGATGAGCAGTTCTTC,CASSPLAGLDEQFF
.,TRBV28,TRBJ2-4,.,TGTGCCAGCAGTTCTACCGGACACCCCCAAAACATTCAGTACTTC,CASSSTGHPQNIQYF
.,TRBV20-1,TRBJ2-1,.,TGCAGTGCTAGGCTAATCGGTGAGCAGTTCTTC,CSARLIGEQFF
.,TRBV28,TRBJ1-2,.,TGTGCCAGCAGTTTAGGGCATATAAATAGTCATGGCTACACCTTC,CASSLGHINSHGYTF
TRBD2,TRBV30,TRBJ2-2,.,TGTGCCTGGGGGAAGCGGGAGCCTGGCCTGTTTTTT,CAWGKREPGLFF
.,TRBV19,TRBJ2-7,.,TGTGCCAGTAGTACGATCCGGGACCTAGGGTCCTACGAGCAGTACTTC,CASSTIRDLGSYEQYF
.,TRBV30,TRBJ1-1,.,TGTGCCTGGAGTGTATACCCCAGAAACACTGAAGCTTTCTTT,CAWSVYPRNTEAFF
.,TRBV30,TRBJ1-1,.,TGTGCCTGGAGTGTACGGGGCAGGGGAAGTACTGAAGCTTTCTTT,CAWSVRGRGSTEAFF
.,TRBV6-1,TRBJ2-7,.,TGTGCCAGCGGGCTGGGGGCCGGACGTTACGAGCAGTACTTC,CASGLGAGRYEQYF
TRBD1,TRBV2,TRBJ2-7,.,TGTGCCAGCAGTCCCCGACGCCCCGGGACAGGGGGGTACGAGCAGTACTTC,CASSPRRPGTGGYEQYF
.,TRBV23-1,TRBJ2-7,.,TGCGCCAGCAGTCAATTTGCCACCTACGAGCAGTACTTC,CASSQFATYEQYF
TRBD2,TRBV18,TRBJ2-3,.,TGTGCCAGCTCACCGCGGGAGCCCACAGATACGCAGTATTTT,CASSPREPTDTQYF
.,TRBV29-1,TRBJ2-1,once,TGCAGCGTTGAAGATGGGACGGCGAGCTCCTACAATGAGCAGTTCTTC,CSVEDGTASSYNEQFF
TRBD1,TRBV18,TRBJ1-1,.,TGTGCCAGCTCACCCCCGGGACAGGGTAGGTATACTGAAGCTTTCTTT,CASSPPGQGRYTEAFF
TRBD2,TRBV28,TRBJ2-1,.,TGTGCCAGCAGACTGAGCGGGAGCCAGAATGAGCAGTTCTTC,CASRLSGSQNEQFF
.,TRBV5-1,TRBJ2-1,.,TGCGCCAGCAGCTTCGCCCTCGGCTCCTACAATGAGCAGTTCTTC,CASSFALGSYNEQFF
.,TRBV6-1,TRBJ1-2,.,TGTGCCAGCAGTGAGGTAGGAGGCGCCGGCTATGGCTACACCTTC,CASSEVGGAGYGYTF
TRBD1,TRBV11-2,TRBJ1-2,.,TGTGCCAGCAGCTTAGACGGGACAGTCTATGGCTACACCTTC,CASSLDGTVYGYTF
TRBD2,TRBV11-3,TRBJ2-1,.,TGTGCCAGCAGCGCGACTAGCGGGAGGGGAAATGAGCAGTTCTTC,CASSATSGRGNEQFF
.,TRBV5-1,TRBJ2-6,.,TGCGCCAGCAGCTTTGCGTCTAACCCTAGGCCTGGGGCCAACGTCCTGACTTTC,CASSFASNPRPGANVLTF
.,TRBV18,TRBJ2-2,.,TGTGCCAGCTCACCTGCGCTTCTCCTGAACACCGGGGAGCTGTTTTTT,CASSPALLLNTGELFF
.,TRBV10-3,TRBJ2-1,.,TGTGCCATCAGGCCCCGTTCTGGCGGGAATGAGCAGTTCTTC,CAIRPRSGGNEQFF
.,TRBV29-1,TRBJ2-3,.,TGCAGCGTTGGGACAACTAGCACAGATACGCAGTATTTT,CSVGTTSTDTQYF
.,TRBV5-6,TRBJ2-3,.,TGTGCCAGCAGCTTGTCCCCCCGCAGCACAGATACGCAGTATTTT,CASSLSPRSTDTQYF
.,TRBV4-2,TRBJ1-2,few,TGTGCCAGCAGCCGCCCTAGGCTGGGAAGGGATGGCTACACCTTC,CASSRPRLGRDGYTF
.,TRBV28,TRBJ1-2,once,TGTGCCAGCGGACAGATTGGGATTTATGGCTACACCTTC,CASGQIGIYGYTF
.,TRBV11-1,TRBJ2-7,.,TGTGCCAGCAGCTTTACGACTGGGAACACCTACGAGCAGTACTTC,CASSFTTGNTYEQYF
TRBD2,TRBV7-6,TRBJ2-3,.,TGTGCCAGCAGCGTGGCGTTAGCCCTAGCGGGAGGGCAGGGAGATACGCAGTATTTT,CASSVALALAGGQGDTQYF
.,TRBV7-9,TRBJ1-2,.,TGTGCCAGCAGCGCCATGGGGGGCAGGGGCTATGGCTACACCTTC,CASSAMGGRGYGYTF
TRBD1,TRBV28,TRBJ1-2,.,TGTGCCAGCATTTTACAGGGGGCGCGTTCCTATGGCTACACCTTC,CASILQGARSYGYTF
.,TRBV11-2,TRBJ1-1,.,TGTGCCAGCAGCTTCTTCCGGGACTCCTTGTCGAACACTGAAGCTTTCTTT,CASSFFRDSLSNTEAFF
.,TRBV4-3,TRBJ1-2,.,TGCGCCAGCAGCCCCTTAGTCGGGAGCTATGGCTACACCTTC,CASSPLVGSYGYTF
.,TRBV28,TRBJ1-4,.,TGTGCCAGCAGTTTATTGGGCTCCGCTAATGAAAAACTGTTTTTT,CASSLLGSANEKLFF
.,TRBV11-2,TRBJ2-5,.,TGTGCCAGCAGTTCCAATTTTGGGATCCAAGAGACCCAGTACTTC,CASSSNFGIQETQYF
TRBD2,TRBV29-1,TRBJ2-7,.,TGCAGCGTTGATGCTCAGAAGAGGTCTAGCGGGAGGCCGCTGGGGGACGAGCAGTACTTC,CSVDAQKRSSGRPLGDEQYF
.,TRBV5-1,TRBJ1-4,.,TGCGCCAGCAGCCTGCTGTGGGAGCCAAATGAAAAACTGTTTTTT,CASSLLWEPNEKLFF
.,TRBV4-3,TRBJ1-1,.,TGCGCCAGCAGCCAAGCCCCCGGTGCGGGATTGAACACTGAAGCTTTCTTT,CASSQAPGAGLNTEAFF
.,TRBV9,TRBJ1-2,once,TGTGCCAGCAGCGTAGAGGGCAACTATGGCTACACCTTC,CASSVEGNYGYTF